One sample yielded the 20 T cell receptor beta chains listed below, sequenced in a study of blood T cell repertoires in COVID-19 (dated by TCRdb to the early 2020s). The protocol used for the library was the immunoSEQ multiplex PCR assay. In TCRdb, the immuneACCESS table is reduced to in-frame sequences with V and J assigned. These tables do not hold every clone; where another copy was compared, an unresolved V gene accounts for under half, and the others remain unexplained. The sample table lists about 180,000 clones, roughly 88% of them with a count of one. In total, the top ten clones hold more than 8.5% of the sample. The sample comprised PBMCs or T cells enriched from blood (not recorded which). These receptors all come from a woman aged 18-29 years who had recovered from COVID-19.

V usage is TRBV6-2 or TRBV6-3 and J usage is TRBJ2-7; 8 bases fit TRBD1. This CDR3 has 17 residues. Trimming cost V 2 bases and J 5 bases; bases outside gene matches: 14. Germline V lookup: CDR1 MNHEY, CDR2 SVGEGT. The CDR3 sequence is CASSYQGAPRWAHEQYF. Here the CDR3 DNA reads TGTGCCAGCAGTTACCAGGGGGCACCAAGATGGGCGCACGAGCAGTACTTC.

The table lists this clone with a count of one. V is TRBV7-2 and J is TRBJ1-3; D not resolved. The germline V gene has CDR1 SGHTA and CDR2 FQGNSA. The germline V and J ends were trimmed by 3 bases and 2 bases, with 11 bases remaining between them. This CDR3 region has 15 residues. The CDR3 protein is CASSFTPGTGNTIYF. The DNA of the CDR3 is TGTGCCAGCAGCTTCACCCCGGGGACTGGAAACACCATATATTTT.

Only a few counts were recorded for this clone. The chain carries TRBV14 and TRBJ2-7; a possible D gene is TRBD1 (5 bases). With 3 bases removed from V and 6 bases from J, the gap between germline ends came to 9 bases. The germline V gene has CDR1 SGHDN and CDR2 FVKESK. This CDR3 is built from 12 residues. As DNA, the CDR3 is TGTGCCAGCAGCCAGGGGCTTCCCGAGCAGTACTTC. This gives the protein CASSQGLPEQYF.

The rearrangement uses TRBV10-3 and TRBJ1-1; unclear D gene. Germline V gene data show CDR1 as ENHRY and CDR2 as SYGVKD. The CDR3 totals 12 residues. V lost 3 bases and J 7 bases, leaving 9 bases between the germline ends. The DNA for the CDR3 is TGTGCCATCAGTGATTGGGCAGATGAAGCTTTCTTT. Amino acid sequence: CAISDWADEAFF.

The gene calls are TRBV25-1 and TRBJ1-1; tentative D call: TRBD1 (6 bases). Trimming removed 5 bases from V and 2 bases from J, with 9 bases in between. Germline lookup yields CDR1 MGHDK and CDR2 SYGVNS. This CDR3 region has 13 residues. The CDR3 protein is CASSLQGNTEAFF. DNA of the CDR3: TGTGCCAGCAGTTTACAGGGAAACACTGAAGCTTTCTTT.

V and J are TRBV14 and TRBJ2-7, with 11 bases lining up with TRBD2. V lost 4 bases, J lost 6 bases, and 14 bases stayed unmatched. Germline V gives CDR1 SGHDN, CDR2 FVKESK. CDR3 length equals 17 residues. CDR3 sequence (DNA): TGTGCCAGCAGCCCTCAGAGCCGGGCTAGCGGGAGGATCGAGCAGTACTTC. Its translation: CASSPQSRASGRIEQYF.

The chain carries TRBV11-3 and TRBJ2-7; TRBD2 is a possible D gene (6 bases). The CDR3 runs to 14 residues. From germline, CDR1 is SGHNT and CDR2 YENEEA. V lost 5 bases to trimming and J lost 0 bases, with 11 bases between them. The CDR3 DNA sequence: TGTGCCAGCAGCCGGGGGTCGTACTCCTACGAGCAGTACTTC. As protein: CASSRGSYSYEQYF.

This chain uses TRBV20-1 with TRBJ1-1; 11 bases map to TRBD1. With 3 bases clipped from V and 11 bases from J, the junction kept 14 bases outside the gene matches. This CDR3 spans 15 amino acids. The germline CDR1 and CDR2 sequences are DFQATT and SNEGSKA (reference sequence). CDR3 region: CSASSAGTGGTGAFF. The CDR3 nucleotides are TGCAGTGCTAGTTCAGCCGGGACAGGGGGTACGGGGGCTTTCTTT.

For the CDR3, the DNA is TGTGCCAGTGCGACAGCCTCCTACAATGAGCAGTTCTTC. The encoded protein is CASATASYNEQFF. The V call is TRBV19, the J call TRBJ2-1; weak D call: TRBD1 (5 bases). The CDR3 covers 13 residues. Germline V gene data show CDR1 as LNHDA and CDR2 as SQIVND (reference sequence). Trimming stripped 8 bases from V and 0 bases from J, with 8 bases between.

The gene calls are TRBV5-1 and TRBJ2-7; D uncertain. The germline V and J ends were trimmed by 0 bases and 3 bases, with 10 bases remaining between them. Germline CDR1 reads SGHRS; CDR2 reads YFSETQ. This CDR3 contains 14 residues. CDR3 in amino acids: CASSLAPLYYEQYF. CDR3 nucleotides: TGCGCCAGCAGCTTGGCACCCCTCTACTACGAGCAGTACTTC.

The chain combines TRBV10-3 with TRBJ2-3; D is perhaps TRBD1 (6 bases). Germline CDR1 ENHRY, CDR2 SYGVKD. V lost 2 bases and J lost 4, with 13 bases in between. There are 15 residues in the CDR3. The CDR3 DNA reads TGTGCCATCAGTGAGGGGGGCGCGAGCGCAGATACGCAGTATTTT. Protein product: CAISEGGASADTQYF.

This clone was recorded a few times. This same CDR3 is encoded by further DNA sequences in the sample. The chain has TRBV19 and TRBJ1-4; D is perhaps TRBD1 (6 bases). Germline CDR1 is LNHDA and CDR2 is SQIVND (reference sequence). The V end lost 1 base, the J end lost 6 bases, and 9 bases lay between the germline ends. This CDR3 has 14 amino acids. CDR3 in DNA: TGTGCCAGTAGTATAGGGGGGCTTGATGAAAAACTGTTTTTT. Its protein is CASSIGGLDEKLFF.

The chain combines TRBV21-1 with TRBJ2-2; TRBD1 was called by the table and not checked on the DNA. TRBV21-1 is listed as a pseudogene. The CDR3 length is 16 residues. CDR3 sequence (DNA): TGTGCCAGCAGCAAATGGGACAGATTGAACACCGGGGAGCTGTTTTTT. As protein: CASSKWDRLNTGELFF.

The rearrangement links TRBV6-5 to TRBJ1-5; 10 bases align to TRBD1. The CDR3 has 15 residues. CDR1 is MNHEY and CDR2 is SVGAGI in the germline V gene. V shed 0 bases, J shed 4 bases, and the junction held 0 bases outside the gene matches. Here the CDR3 DNA reads TGTGCCAGCAGTTACTCGGGACAGGGGAATCAGCCCCAGCATTTT. This translates into CASSYSGQGNQPQHF.

The chain carries TRBV6-1 and TRBJ1-6; possibly TRBD1 for D (5 bases). The CDR3 loop spans 16 amino acids. The germline gives CDR1 MNHNS, CDR2 SASEGT. V lost 1 base and J lost 5, with 12 bases in between. CDR3 residues: CASSEVNPGNNSPLHF. In DNA form, the CDR3 reads TGTGCCAGCAGTGAAGTCAACCCAGGGAATAATTCACCCCTCCACTTT.

V gene TRBV1 combines with J gene TRBJ2-1; the D call in the table, TRBD2, was not verified against the DNA. TRBV1 is marked as a pseudogene. This CDR3 is 15 amino acids long. The CDR3 spells CTSGDGLGNISEQFF. The DNA of the CDR3 is TGCACCAGCGGAGATGGACTAGGGAATATCAGTGAGCAGTTCTTC.

As regards this clone: The sample carries other DNA sequences with the same CDR3. The chain couples TRBV28 to TRBJ1-1, with a tentative D call TRBD1 (5 bases). Trimming shortened V by 1 base and J by 5 bases, and 8 bases separated the two germline ends. CDR1 MDHEN and CDR2 SYDVKM come from the germline V gene. The CDR3 contains 13 residues. CDR3 region: CASSLSGGTEAFF. For the CDR3, the DNA is TGTGCCAGCAGTTTATCTGGGGGGACTGAAGCTTTCTTT.

This clone is a singleton in its sample. The chain combines TRBV19 with TRBJ1-5; perhaps TRBD1 as D (6 bases). V shed 6 bases and J shed 0 bases, with 15 bases lying between them. CDR3 length equals 16 residues. Germline loops: CDR1 LNHDA, CDR2 SQIVND (reference sequence). Here the CDR3 DNA reads TGTGCCAGTAGAATAAAGGGGGATCATAGCAATCAGCCCCAGCATTTT. The encoded protein is CASRIKGDHSNQPQHF.

The rearrangement links TRBV7-2 to TRBJ2-3; 8 bases fit TRBD2. Germline V gene data show CDR1 as SGHTA and CDR2 as FQGNSA. V lost 1 base to trimming and J lost 9 bases; unmatched junction nucleotides: 12. The CDR3 runs to 16 residues. The CDR3 reads CASSLGHGGEERTQYF. The DNA for the CDR3 is TGTGCCAGCAGCTTAGGTCACGGGGGGGAAGAAAGGACGCAGTATTTT.

The chain combines TRBV7-3 with TRBJ2-2; TRBD2 agrees at 7 bases. The CDR3 totals 16 residues. Germline V gene lookup returns CDR1 SGHTA and CDR2 FQGTGA. The J segment lost 2 bases and the V segment lost 2 bases, leaving 5 bases of the junction unmatched. The CDR3 protein is CASSLQPGGNTGELFF. In DNA, the CDR3 is TGTGCCAGCAGCTTACAACCGGGAGGAAACACCGGGGAGCTGTTTTTT.